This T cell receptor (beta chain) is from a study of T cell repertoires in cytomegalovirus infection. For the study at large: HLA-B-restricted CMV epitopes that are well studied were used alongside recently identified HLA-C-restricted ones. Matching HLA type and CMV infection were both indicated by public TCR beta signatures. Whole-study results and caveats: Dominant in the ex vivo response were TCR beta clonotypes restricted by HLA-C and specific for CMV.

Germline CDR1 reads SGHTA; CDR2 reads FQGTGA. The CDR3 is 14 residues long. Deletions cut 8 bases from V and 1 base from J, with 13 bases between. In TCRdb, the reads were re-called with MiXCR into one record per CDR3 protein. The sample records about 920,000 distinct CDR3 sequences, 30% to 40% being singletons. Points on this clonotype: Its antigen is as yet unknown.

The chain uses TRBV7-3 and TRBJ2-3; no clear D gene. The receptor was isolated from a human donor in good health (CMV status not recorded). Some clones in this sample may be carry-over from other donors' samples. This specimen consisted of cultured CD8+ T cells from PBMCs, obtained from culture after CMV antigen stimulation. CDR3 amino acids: CASFTPDGTDTQYF. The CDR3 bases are TGTGCCAGCTTTACCCCGGATGGCACAGATACGCAGTATTTT.